This T cell receptor beta chain was retrieved from a study of cytomegalovirus exposure and HLA in healthy donors. The PCR employed 60 Vbeta primers together with 13 Jbeta primers. The assay was immunoSEQ multiplex PCR, and TCRdb's table has in-frame clones only and misses some. The sample lists more than 150,000 clones; less than 90% were seen once. The germline gives CDR1 SGHNT, CDR2 YENEEA. The CDR3 has 15 residues. V was shortened by 1 base and J by 2 bases, with 12 bases between the two germline ends. The gene calls are TRBV11-3 and TRBJ2-7; a possible D gene is TRBD2 (5 bases). The source material was PBMCs. The source is a girl under three years old in good health and CMV-seronegative. This CDR3 reads CASSLGSFGAYEQYF. The CDR3 nucleotides are TGTGCCAGCAGCTTAGGGTCATTCGGGGCCTACGAGCAGTACTTC.